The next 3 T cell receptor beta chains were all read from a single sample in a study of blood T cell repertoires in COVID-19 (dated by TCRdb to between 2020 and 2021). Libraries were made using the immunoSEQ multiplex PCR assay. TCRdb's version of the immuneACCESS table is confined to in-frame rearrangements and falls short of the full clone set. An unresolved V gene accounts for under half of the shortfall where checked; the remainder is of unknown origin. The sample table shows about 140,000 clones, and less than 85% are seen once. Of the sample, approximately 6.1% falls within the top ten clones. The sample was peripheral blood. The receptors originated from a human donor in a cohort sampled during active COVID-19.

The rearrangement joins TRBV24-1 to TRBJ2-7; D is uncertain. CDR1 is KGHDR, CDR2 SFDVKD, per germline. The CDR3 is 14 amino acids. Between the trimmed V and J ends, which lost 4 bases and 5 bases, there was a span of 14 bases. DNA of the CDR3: TGTGCCACCAGTGACATCGACATCATGCACGAGCAGTACTTC. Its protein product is CATSDIDIMHEQYF.

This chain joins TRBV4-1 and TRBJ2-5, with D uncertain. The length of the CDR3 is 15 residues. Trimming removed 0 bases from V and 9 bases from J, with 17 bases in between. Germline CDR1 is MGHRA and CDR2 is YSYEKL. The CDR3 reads CASSQDQNSFFAQYF. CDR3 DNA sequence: TGCGCCAGCAGCCAAGATCAGAATAGCTTTTTCGCCCAGTACTTC.

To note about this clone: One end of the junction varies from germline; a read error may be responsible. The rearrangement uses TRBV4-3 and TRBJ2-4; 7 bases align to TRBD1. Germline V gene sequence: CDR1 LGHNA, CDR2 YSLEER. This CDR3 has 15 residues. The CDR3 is CASSQGTDRSNIQYF. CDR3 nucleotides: TGCGCCAGCAGTCAAGGGACAGATAGAAGCAACATTCAGTACTTC.